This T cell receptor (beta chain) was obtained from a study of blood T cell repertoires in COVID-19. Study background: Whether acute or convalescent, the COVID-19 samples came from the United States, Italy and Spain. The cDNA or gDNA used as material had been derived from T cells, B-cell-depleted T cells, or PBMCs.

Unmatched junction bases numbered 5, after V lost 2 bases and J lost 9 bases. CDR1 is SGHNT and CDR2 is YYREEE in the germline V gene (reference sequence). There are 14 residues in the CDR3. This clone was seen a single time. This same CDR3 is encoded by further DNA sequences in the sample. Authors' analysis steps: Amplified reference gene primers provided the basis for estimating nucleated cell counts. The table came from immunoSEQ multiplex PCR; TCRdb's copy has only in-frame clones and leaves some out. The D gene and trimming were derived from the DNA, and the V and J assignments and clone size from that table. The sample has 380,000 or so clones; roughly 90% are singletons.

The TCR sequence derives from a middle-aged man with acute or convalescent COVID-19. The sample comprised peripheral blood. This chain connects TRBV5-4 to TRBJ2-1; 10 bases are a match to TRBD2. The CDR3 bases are TGTGCCAGCAGCTTAGCGGGGGGGCGTTCTGAGCAGTTCTTC. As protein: CASSLAGGRSEQFF.